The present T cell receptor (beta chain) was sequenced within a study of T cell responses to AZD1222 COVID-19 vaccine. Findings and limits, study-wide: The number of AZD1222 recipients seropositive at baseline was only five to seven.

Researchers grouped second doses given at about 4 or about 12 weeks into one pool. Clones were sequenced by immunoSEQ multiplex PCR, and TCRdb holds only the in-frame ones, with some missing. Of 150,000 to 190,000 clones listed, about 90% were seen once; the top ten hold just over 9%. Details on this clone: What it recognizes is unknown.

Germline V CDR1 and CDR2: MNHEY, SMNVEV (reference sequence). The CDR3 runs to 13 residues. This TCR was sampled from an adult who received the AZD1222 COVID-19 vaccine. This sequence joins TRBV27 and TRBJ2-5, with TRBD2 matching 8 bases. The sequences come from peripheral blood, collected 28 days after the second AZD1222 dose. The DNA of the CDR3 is TGTGTTTCGGGAGGGGCCAACTCAGGGACCCAGTACTTC. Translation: CVSGGANSGTQYF.